This TCR beta chain was obtained from a study of human T cells and chemical hapten exposure. Overall study findings and caveats: Higher patch test scores went with higher counts of PT1 expanded TCRs.

A word on this clonotype: The antigen remains unidentified.

TCRdb passed the RACE reads through MiXCR, listing each CDR3 protein once. The repertoire holds tens of thousands of distinct CDR3 sequences, with approximately 29% as singletons. As for time point: patch test 1, 2 weeks after DPC sensitization. Indicated treatment: therapeutic diphenylcyclopropenone sensitization with weekly scalp DPC. The CDR3 extends over 13 amino acids. Trimming left V 4 bases short and J 5 bases short, with 11 bases between. CDR1 and CDR2 from the germline V gene are GTSNPN and SVGIG (reference sequence). The sequence derives from a man between 35 and 55 years old with alopecia areata. Some clones in this sample may be carry-over from other donors' samples. Source: whole blood, taken in connection with sensitization to the hapten diphenylcyclopropenone (DPC). This chain links TRBV30 with TRBJ2-2; D is unclear. CDR3 nucleotides: TGTGCCTGGACCGTCGGCTGGACCGGGGAGCTGTTTTTT. Its translation is CAWTVGWTGELFF.